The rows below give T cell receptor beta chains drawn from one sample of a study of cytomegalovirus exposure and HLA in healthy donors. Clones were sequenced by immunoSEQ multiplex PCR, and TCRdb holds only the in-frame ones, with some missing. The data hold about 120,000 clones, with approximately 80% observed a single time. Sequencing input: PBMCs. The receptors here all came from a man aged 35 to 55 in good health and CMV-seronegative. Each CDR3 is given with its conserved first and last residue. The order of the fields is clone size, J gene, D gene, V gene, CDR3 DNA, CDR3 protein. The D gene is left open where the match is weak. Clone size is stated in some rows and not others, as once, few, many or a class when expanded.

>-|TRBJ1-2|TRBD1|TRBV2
TGTGCCAGCAGCTCAGACACCGGGACAGGGGGCGGGAGGGGCTACACCTTC
CASSSDTGTGGGRGYTF
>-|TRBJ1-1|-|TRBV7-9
TGTGCCAGCAGCTTAGCTGCAGGGAGGGGCACTGAAGCTTTCTTT
CASSLAAGRGTEAFF
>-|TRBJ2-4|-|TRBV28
TGTGCCAGCAGGAGCAGGGCTACCTTGCTCCCCACAAACATTCAGTACTTC
CASRSRATLLPTNIQYF
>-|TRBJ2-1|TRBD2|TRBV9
TGTGCCAGCAGCGTAGCTCCAAGACTAGCGGGAGGGTACAATGAGCAGTTCTTC
CASSVAPRLAGGYNEQFF
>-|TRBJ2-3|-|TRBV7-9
TGTGCCAGCAGCTTGACGGGGGCAGATACGCAGTATTTT
CASSLTGADTQYF
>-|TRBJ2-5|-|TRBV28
TGTGCCAGCATTCAGGAAGAGACCCAGTACTTC
CASIQEETQYF
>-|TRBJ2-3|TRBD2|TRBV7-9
TGTGCCAGCAGCTTCGGGACTAGCGGGGGACTAGATACGCAGTATTTT
CASSFGTSGGLDTQYF
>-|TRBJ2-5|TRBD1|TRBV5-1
TGCGCCAGCAGCACCTCCGGGACAGGGTTTGAGACCCAGTACTTC
CASSTSGTGFETQYF
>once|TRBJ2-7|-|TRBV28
TGTGCCAGCAGTGCCCCCAGTATCTCCTACGAGCAGTACTTC
CASSAPSISYEQYF
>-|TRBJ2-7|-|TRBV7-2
TGTGCCAGCAGCTTATTTCAGGGGTACGAGCAGTACTTC
CASSLFQGYEQYF
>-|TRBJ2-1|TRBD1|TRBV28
TGTGCCAGCAGTTTAGACAGGGTCGTACGGGAGCAGTTCTTC
CASSLDRVVREQFF
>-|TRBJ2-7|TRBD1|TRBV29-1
TGCAGCGTTGACCGTGCGGGGACAGGCTACGAGCAGTACTTC
CSVDRAGTGYEQYF
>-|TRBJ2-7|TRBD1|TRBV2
TGTGCCAGCAGTCCTGGGACAGGGGCGGACGAGCAGTACTTC
CASSPGTGADEQYF
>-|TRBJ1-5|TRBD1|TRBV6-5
TGTGCCAGCAGACGGGGACAGGGAAGCAATCAGCCCCAGCATTTT
CASRRGQGSNQPQHF
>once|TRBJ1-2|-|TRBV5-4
TGTGCCAGCAGCTCGGGGGGGGCTGGGCCATATGGCTACACCTTC
CASSSGGAGPYGYTF
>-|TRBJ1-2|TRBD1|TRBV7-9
TGTGCCAGCAGCCAAAATTCGGGACAGGGCATCGGCTACACCTTC
CASSQNSGQGIGYTF
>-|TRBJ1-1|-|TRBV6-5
TGTGCCAGCAGTTACCCGGGGTTGGCAGCTTTCTTT
CASSYPGLAAFF
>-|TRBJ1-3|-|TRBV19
TGTGCCAGTACCTTGGGGGGACCTGGAAACACCATATATTTT
CASTLGGPGNTIYF
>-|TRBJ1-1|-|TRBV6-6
TGTGCCAGCAGTACGGACACTGAAGCTTTCTTT
CASSTDTEAFF
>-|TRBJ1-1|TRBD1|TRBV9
TGTGCCAGCAGCGTAGTGGGACAGTACACTGAAGCTTTCTTT
CASSVVGQYTEAFF
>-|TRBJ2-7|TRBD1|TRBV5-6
TGTGCCAGCAGATACCAGGGCGGGACAGGGTTCTACGAGCAGTACTTC
CASRYQGGTGFYEQYF
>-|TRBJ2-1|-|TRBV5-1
TGCGCCAGCAGGCTGACAGGCAATCAAAACAATGAGCAGTTCTTC
CASRLTGNQNNEQFF
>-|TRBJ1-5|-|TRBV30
TGTGCCTGGAGTAAGGGATGGGGGGGGAGCAATCAGCCCCAGCATTTT
CAWSKGWGGSNQPQHF
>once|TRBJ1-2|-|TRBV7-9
TGTTCCAGCACTACCCACTATGGCTACACCTTC
CSSTTHYGYTF
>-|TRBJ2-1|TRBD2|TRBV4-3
TGCGCCAGCAGCCAGTCTCCTAGCGGGAGTCCAAATGAGCAGTTCTTC
CASSQSPSGSPNEQFF
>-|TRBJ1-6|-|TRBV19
TGTGCCAGTAGTATAGCGGAGTATTATAATTCACCCCTCCACTTT
CASSIAEYYNSPLHF
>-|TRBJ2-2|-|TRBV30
TGTGCCTGGAGTAACCTCCTGGGTGGAGCCGGGGAGCTGTTTTTT
CAWSNLLGGAGELFF
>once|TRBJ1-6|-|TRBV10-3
TGTGCCATCAGGGTGCAGGGGTATTCACCCCTCCACTTT
CAIRVQGYSPLHF
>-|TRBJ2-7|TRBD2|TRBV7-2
TGTGCCAGCAGCTTAGCGGGAGGGTCCTACGAGCAGTACTTC
CASSLAGGSYEQYF
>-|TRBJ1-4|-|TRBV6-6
TGTGCCAGCAGTTACCCCCGGCGGGATGAAAAACTGTTTTTT
CASSYPRRDEKLFF
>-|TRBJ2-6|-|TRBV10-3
TGTGCCATCAGACCACAGGGCGGTGGGGCCAACGTCCTGACTTTC
CAIRPQGGGANVLTF
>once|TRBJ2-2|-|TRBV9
TGTGCCAGCAGCTTGTCTGGAGGTAGCACCGGGGAGCTGTTTTTT
CASSLSGGSTGELFF
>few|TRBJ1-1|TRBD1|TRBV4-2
TGTGCCAGCAGCCCGATTGACAGGGCGCCTGAAGCTTTCTTT
CASSPIDRAPEAFF
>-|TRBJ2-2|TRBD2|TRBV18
TGTGCCAGCTCACGCCCTTCGGGGGGCACCGGGGAGCTGTTTTTT
CASSRPSGGTGELFF
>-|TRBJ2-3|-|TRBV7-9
TGTGCCAGCAGCTTACCCGTGATCGGGATGAGCACAGATACGCAGTATTTT
CASSLPVIGMSTDTQYF
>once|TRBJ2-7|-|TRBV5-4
TGTGCCAGCAGCTTCGATACAGGAGACTACGAGCAGTACTTC
CASSFDTGDYEQYF
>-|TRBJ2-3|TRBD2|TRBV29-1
TGCAGCGTTGAAGATCATAGACTAGCGGGGGGCTTAGATACGCAGTATTTT
CSVEDHRLAGGLDTQYF
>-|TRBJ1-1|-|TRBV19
TGTGCCAGTAGTATATTATGGGGAGGAAACACTGAAGCTTTCTTT
CASSILWGGNTEAFF